The clone carrying this T cell receptor (beta chain) was counted only a few times. The entry originates in a study of blood T cells in healthy people across ages. Study in general: The template switching approach captured approximately one barcoded beta molecule for every two T cells.

It was with a sample-barcoded 5' primer and a J-beta primer mix that a second PCR of about 7 to 12 cycles was run. Any given sample supplied a minimum of 3 million CDR3-containing paired-end reads. TCRdb passed the 5' RACE reads through MiXCR, listing each CDR3 protein once. This table has approximately 820,000 distinct CDR3 sequences, under 55% appearing once. From germline, CDR1 is SEHNR and CDR2 FQNEAQ (reference sequence). The CDR3 sequence is 19 residues long. The V gene end was trimmed by 11 bases and the J gene end by 2 bases; junction bases not matched to a gene: 20. Each donor had around 9.8 milliliters of peripheral blood drawn.

The rearrangement uses TRBV7-9 and TRBJ2-6, with 8 bases matching TRBD1. The sequence was obtained from a man aged 60-69 years in good health. Sequencing was done on a sample of blood. As DNA, the CDR3 is TGTGCCCTCGAACCCTTAAAACCCCTGGACAGGGCTGGGGCCAACGTCCTGACTTTC. Amino acid sequence: CALEPLKPLDRAGANVLTF.